The 8 T cell receptor beta chains below all came from one sample that was sequenced in a study of T cells in Graves' hyperthyroidism and ophthalmopathy. TCR beta CDR3 regions were amplified from RNA. A set of HTBI primers served as the primers for a first-round RT-PCR of the TCR CDR3. Using its own MiXCR run on the multiplex PCR reads, TCRdb lists one record per CDR3 protein. The sample shows roughly 100,000 distinct CDR3 sequences, about 51% of them seen only once. Sequences were obtained from blood. These receptors were taken from a woman aged 35 to 49 with Graves' hyperthyroidism.

This sequence joins TRBV9 and TRBJ1-2; D might be TRBD1 (6 bases). The germline V gene has CDR1 SGDLS and CDR2 YYNGEE. This CDR3 has 13 amino acids. V lost 5 bases to trimming and J lost 8 bases, with 16 bases between them. CDR3 nucleotide sequence: TGTGCCAGCAGAGGTGAAGGGGGGGCGGGCTACACCTTC. This encodes CASRGEGGAGYTF. The full variable domain, completed using reference TRBV9 and TRBJ1-2, is DSGVTQTPKHLITATGQRVTLRCSPRSGDLSVYWYQQSLDQGLQFLIQYYNGEERAKGNILERFSAQQFPDLHSELNLSSLELGDSALYFCASRGEGGAGYTFGSGTRLTVV.

Many counts were recorded for this clonotype. The genes are TRBV7-2 and TRBJ1-3; TRBD1 agrees at 9 bases. CDR1 and CDR2 (germline): SGHTA, FQGNSA. J lost 0 bases, V lost 2 bases, and 8 bases had no gene match. The CDR3 totals 18 residues. CDR3 region: CASSLWGDRANSGNTIYF. The CDR3 coding sequence is TGTGCCAGCAGCTTATGGGGGGACAGGGCGAACTCTGGAAACACCATATATTTT.

This clonotype was seen only a few times. Lacking the conserved final phenylalanine or tryptophan, this CDR3 likely reflects a read error. The limits of the CDR3 on the DNA are not certain, so only TCRdb's listed CDR3 is given. The chain's CDR3 is CATRQGLAG. The chain links TRBV2 to TRBJ2-5; TRBD2, the D gene given by the table, was not confirmed from the DNA. The CDR3 contains 9 residues when both ends are counted. Germline assignment: CDR1 SNHLY and CDR2 FYNNEI.

The chain recombines TRBV7-9 with TRBJ2-3; TRBD2 aligns across 7 bases. The CDR3 loop spans 15 amino acids. V was clipped by 5 bases and J by 6 bases; unmatched bases: 11. Germline CDR1 SEHNR, CDR2 FQNEAQ (reference sequence). DNA for the CDR3: TGTGCCAGCAGCACCGGGACTTTCGGGGGGGATACGCAGTATTTT. This translates into CASSTGTFGGDTQYF. Together with reference TRBV7-9 and TRBJ2-3, the CDR3 gives the full variable domain: DTGVSQNPRHKITKRGQNVTFRCDPISEHNRLYWYRQTLGQGPEFLTYFQNEAQLEKSRLLSDRFSAERPKGSFSTLEIQRTEQGDSAMYLCASSTGTFGGDTQYFGPGTRLTVL.

In its sample, this clonotype is medium-sized. The chain links TRBV9 to TRBJ2-2; 8 bases line up with TRBD2. This CDR3 spans 16 amino acids. Germline V lookup: CDR1 SGDLS, CDR2 YYNGEE. Losses at the gene ends were 1 base for V and 7 bases for J; bases not matched to a gene: 9. This CDR3 is CASSVPHGGVSGELFF. The CDR3, as DNA: TGTGCCAGCAGCGTACCCCACGGGGGGGTGAGCGGGGAGCTGTTTTTT.

This clonotype was picked up many times. The chain links TRBV12-3 or TRBV12-4 to TRBJ2-7, with 8 bases fitting TRBD1. This CDR3 spans 14 amino acids. Trimming at V came to 4 bases and at J to 5 bases, leaving 7 bases not matched to a gene. The CDR3 DNA reads as TGTGCCAGCAGTTCGCCGACAGGGGCACACGAGCAGTACTTC. It specifies CASSSPTGAHEQYF.

This clonotype was found many times. The V call is TRBV20-1, the J call TRBJ2-7, with a tentative D call TRBD2 (6 bases). CDR1 is DFQATT, CDR2 SNEGSKA, per germline (reference sequence). Trimming shortened V by 3 bases and J by 2 bases, and 8 bases separated the two germline ends. The CDR3 is made up of 12 amino acids. CDR3: CSARGGTYEQYF. CDR3 nucleotides: TGCAGTGCTAGGGGGGGAACCTACGAGCAGTACTTC.

V usage is TRBV28 and J usage is TRBJ2-7; TRBD2 agrees at 7 bases. The J segment lost 2 bases and the V segment lost 8 bases, leaving 6 bases of the junction unmatched. This CDR3 region has 13 residues. CDR1 and CDR2 (germline): MDHEN, SYDVKM. The CDR3 is CASGTMFPYEQYF. The CDR3 DNA sequence: TGTGCCAGCGGGACTATGTTCCCCTACGAGCAGTACTTC.